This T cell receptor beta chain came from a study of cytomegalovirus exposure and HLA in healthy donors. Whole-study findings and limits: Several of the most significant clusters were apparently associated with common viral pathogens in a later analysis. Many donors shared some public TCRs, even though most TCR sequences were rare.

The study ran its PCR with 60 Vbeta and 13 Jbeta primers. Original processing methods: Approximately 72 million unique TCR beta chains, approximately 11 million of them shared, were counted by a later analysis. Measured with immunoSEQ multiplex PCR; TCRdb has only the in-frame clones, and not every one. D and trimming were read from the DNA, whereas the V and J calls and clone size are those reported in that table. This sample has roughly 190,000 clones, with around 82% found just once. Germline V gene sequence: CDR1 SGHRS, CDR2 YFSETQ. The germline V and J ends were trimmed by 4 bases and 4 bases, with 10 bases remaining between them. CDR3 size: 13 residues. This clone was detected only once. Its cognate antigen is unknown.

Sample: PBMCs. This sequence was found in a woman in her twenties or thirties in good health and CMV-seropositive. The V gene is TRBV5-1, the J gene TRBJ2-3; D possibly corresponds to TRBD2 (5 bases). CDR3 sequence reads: CASSPGIPDTQYF. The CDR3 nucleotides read TGCGCCAGCAGCCCCGGGATTCCAGATACGCAGTATTTT.